Each of the 13 T cell receptor beta chains below was sequenced from the same sample in a study of blood T cell repertoires in COVID-19. Sequenced by immunoSEQ multiplex PCR; TCRdb stores in-frame clones only, minus some. The data hold roughly 57,000 clones, with approximately 79% observed a single time. The sequenced sample consisted of peripheral blood. These receptors were obtained from a man between 60 and 75 years old with acute or convalescent COVID-19.

The chain combines TRBV5-4 with TRBJ2-5; 11 nucleotides match TRBD2. V trimming: 1 base; J trimming: 7 bases; junction bases outside the gene matches: 3. The CDR3 sequence is 14 residues long. Looked up from germline, CDR1 is SGHNT and CDR2 is YYREEE (reference sequence). For the CDR3, the DNA is TGTGCCAGCAGCTTGAATAGCGGGGGGGGGACCCAGTACTTC. Translation: CASSLNSGGGTQYF.

This chain connects TRBV2 to TRBJ1-1, with TRBD1 matching 9 bases. J was trimmed by 5 bases and V by 7 bases; bases with no gene match: 14. This CDR3 comprises 16 residues. CDR1 is SNHLY and CDR2 is FYNNEI in the germline V gene. CDR3 in DNA: TGTGCCAGCACGAGGGACAGGGTCGCCGAGAGGACTGAAGCTTTCTTT. It translates to CASTRDRVAERTEAFF.

V usage is TRBV9 and J usage is TRBJ1-2; D might be TRBD1 (6 bases). The CDR3 length is 13 residues. Trimming shortened V by 5 bases and J by 4 bases, and 12 bases separated the two germline ends. The germline V gene encodes CDR1 SGDLS and CDR2 YYNGEE. CDR3 bases: TGTGCCAGCAGTCAGACAGGTTCCTATGGCTACACCTTC. This encodes CASSQTGSYGYTF.

This clone was seen once. Germline is not matched at one junction end, which may reflect a read error. The chain combines TRBV12-5 with TRBJ2-7; D perhaps matches TRBD2 (5 bases). The CDR3 contains 16 residues. The germline V gene encodes CDR1 LGHNT and CDR2 FRNRAP. The chain's CDR3 is CASGLSTEVSSDEQYF. The CDR3 DNA is TGTGCTAGTGGTTTGTCAACGGAGGTTTCCTCCGACGAGCAGTACTTC.

The chain joins TRBV7-9 to TRBJ1-2; 9 nucleotides line up with TRBD1. V lost 4 bases to trimming and J lost 4 bases; unmatched junction nucleotides: 4. The CDR3 has 14 residues. In germline, CDR1 is SEHNR, CDR2 FQNEAQ (reference sequence). The chain's CDR3 is CASSSGQGIYGYTF. The CDR3 bases are TGTGCCAGCAGCTCGGGACAGGGAATCTATGGCTACACCTTC.

In the case of this clone: Other DNA sequences in this sample translate to the same CDR3. This chain joins TRBV15 and TRBJ1-5, with 10 bases aligning to TRBD1. V lost 0 bases to trimming and J lost 4 bases; unmatched junction nucleotides: 3. CDR3 size: 16 residues. The V gene's germline CDR1 is LNHNV and CDR2 YYDKDF (reference sequence). The CDR3 reads CATSRDVGQGNQPQHF. The CDR3 nucleotides read TGTGCCACCAGCAGAGACGTGGGACAGGGGAATCAGCCCCAGCATTTT.

V and J are TRBV19 and TRBJ1-5; a possible D gene is TRBD1 (6 bases). CDR1 and CDR2 from the germline V gene are LNHDA and SQIVND (reference sequence). V lost 7 bases to trimming and J lost 0 bases, with 16 bases between them. CDR3 length equals 16 residues. The CDR3 reads CASTDPRGLSNQPQHF. DNA of the CDR3: TGTGCCAGTACGGATCCCAGGGGCCTTAGCAATCAGCCCCAGCATTTT.

The V and J genes are TRBV5-8 and TRBJ1-5; 11 positions agree with TRBD1. Germline V gene sequence: CDR1 SGHTS, CDR2 YDEGEE. CDR3 length equals 15 residues. After removal of 4 bases from V and 5 bases from J, the junction contained 5 bases not matched to a gene. For the CDR3, the DNA is TGTGCCAGCAGCATAGGACAGGGGGCTCATCAGCCCCAGCATTTT. This encodes CASSIGQGAHQPQHF.

V gene TRBV6-6 combines with J gene TRBJ1-5; tentative D call: TRBD1 (5 bases). Germline lookup yields CDR1 MNHNY and CDR2 SVGAGI (reference sequence). The CDR3 totals 15 residues. V was cut by 6 bases and J by 0 bases, with 12 bases left in between. DNA for the CDR3: TGTGCCAGCAGCAGACAGACAGATAGCAATCAGCCCCAGCATTTT. Protein: CASSRQTDSNQPQHF.

This rearrangement joins TRBV27 to TRBJ1-5; no clear D gene. Germline V gives CDR1 MNHEY, CDR2 SMNVEV (reference sequence). The V end lost 2 bases, the J end lost 5 bases, and 7 bases lay between the germline ends. This CDR3 has 13 residues. The CDR3 sequence is CASSLEVYQPQHF. The CDR3, as DNA: TGTGCCAGCAGTTTAGAGGTTTATCAGCCCCAGCATTTT.

The V and J genes are TRBV27 and TRBJ1-1, with 11 bases fitting TRBD1. The germline V gene encodes CDR1 MNHEY and CDR2 SMNVEV (reference sequence). Trimming removed 5 bases from V and 1 base from J; junction bases left unmatched: 9. The length of the CDR3 is 17 residues. Here the CDR3 reads CASSLLGQGAKNTEAFF. The CDR3, as DNA: TGTGCCAGCAGTCTACTCGGACAGGGGGCCAAGAACACTGAAGCTTTCTTT.

The chain uses TRBV5-6 and TRBJ1-3, with TRBD1 matching 11 bases. V lost 5 bases and J lost 1; bases outside the gene matches: 5. CDR1 SGHDT and CDR2 YYEEEE come from the germline V gene. The CDR3 is 16 residues long. CDR3 bases: TGTGCCAGCAGGACGGGGGACAGGGGGTCTGGAAACACCATATATTTT. Amino acid sequence: CASRTGDRGSGNTIYF.

This chain uses TRBV11-2 with TRBJ1-4; 7 bases fit TRBD1. The CDR3 is 16 amino acids. With V trimmed by 5 bases and J by 6 bases, 12 bases remained unmatched. Germline V lookup: CDR1 SGHAT, CDR2 FQNNGV. CDR3 in amino acids: CASSSIGRGRDEKLFF. In nucleotides, the CDR3 is TGTGCCAGCAGCAGTATCGGTAGGGGGCGCGATGAAAAACTGTTTTTT.